This T cell receptor (beta chain) was profiled in a study of blood T cell repertoires in COVID-19. V was shortened by 2 bases and J by 4 bases, with 10 bases between the two germline ends. Germline assignment: CDR1 KGHDR and CDR2 SFDVKD. This CDR3 is built from 14 residues. This clone was observed a few times. This table comes from immunoSEQ multiplex PCR, and its TCRdb copy is limited to in-frame clones, with some not included. Counted here are 250,000 or so clones, 86% occurring once; the ten biggest clones make up less than 3%. This TCR was sampled from a woman aged 25 to 39 with active or convalescent COVID-19. Input material: peripheral blood. The V and J genes are TRBV24-1 and TRBJ1-2, with D possibly being TRBD1 (5 bases). CDR3 residues: CATSDSRGGYGYTF. The CDR3 coding sequence is TGTGCCACCAGTGATTCAAGGGGTGGCTATGGCTACACCTTC.